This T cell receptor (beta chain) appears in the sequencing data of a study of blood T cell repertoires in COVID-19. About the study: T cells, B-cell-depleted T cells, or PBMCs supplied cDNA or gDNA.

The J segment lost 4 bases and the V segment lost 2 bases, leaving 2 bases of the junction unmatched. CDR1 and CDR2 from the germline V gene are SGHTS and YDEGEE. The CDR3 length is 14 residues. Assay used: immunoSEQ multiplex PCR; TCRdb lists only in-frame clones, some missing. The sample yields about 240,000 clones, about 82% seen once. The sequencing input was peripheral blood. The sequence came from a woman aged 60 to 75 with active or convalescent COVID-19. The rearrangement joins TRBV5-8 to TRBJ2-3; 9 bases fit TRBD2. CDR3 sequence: CASSLLAGPDTQYF. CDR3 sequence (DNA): TGTGCCAGCAGCTTACTAGCGGGCCCAGATACGCAGTATTTT.